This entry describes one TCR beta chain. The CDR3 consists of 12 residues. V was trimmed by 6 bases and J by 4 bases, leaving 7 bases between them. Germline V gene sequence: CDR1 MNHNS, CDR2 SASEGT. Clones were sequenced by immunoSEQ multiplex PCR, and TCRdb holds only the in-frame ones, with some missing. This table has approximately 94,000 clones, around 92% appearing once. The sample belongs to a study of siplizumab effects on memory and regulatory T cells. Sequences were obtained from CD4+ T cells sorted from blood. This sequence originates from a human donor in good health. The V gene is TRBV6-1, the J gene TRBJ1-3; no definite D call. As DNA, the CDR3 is TGTGCCAGCAGAACAGAAGGAAACACCATATATTTT. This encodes CASRTEGNTIYF.